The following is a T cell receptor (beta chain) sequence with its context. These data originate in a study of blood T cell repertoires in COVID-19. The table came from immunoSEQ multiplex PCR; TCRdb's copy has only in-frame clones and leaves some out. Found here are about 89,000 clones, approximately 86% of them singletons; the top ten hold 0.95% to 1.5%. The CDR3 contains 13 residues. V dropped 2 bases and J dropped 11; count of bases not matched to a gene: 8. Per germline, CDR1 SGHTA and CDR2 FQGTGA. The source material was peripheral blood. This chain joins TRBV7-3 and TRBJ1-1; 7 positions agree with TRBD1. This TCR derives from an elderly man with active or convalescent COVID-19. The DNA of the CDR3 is TGTGCCAGCAGCTTACGAGGGGGCGACGTGGCTTTCTTT. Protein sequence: CASSLRGGDVAFF.